This is a list of T cell receptor beta chains from one sample in a study of shared clonotypes between healthy human individuals. Measured with immunoSEQ multiplex PCR; TCRdb has only the in-frame clones, and not every one. The sample holds about 490,000 clones, less than 80% seen once. Sequenced material: PBMCs. Every receptor here comes from a woman in her thirties or forties in good health. Some clones in this sample may be carry-over from other donors' samples. CDR3s include the opening cysteine and the closing phenylalanine or tryptophan. A D gene is named only where the DNA matches it firmly. Some rows have no size entry. The others give once, few or many, or a class for an expanded clone.

v_gene,abundance,j_gene,d_gene,CDR3aa,CDR3nt
TRBV18,.,TRBJ2-1,TRBD2,CASSPQTSGRGPNYNEQFF,TGTGCCAGCTCTCCACAGACTAGCGGGAGAGGGCCAAACTACAATGAGCAGTTCTTC
TRBV10-3,.,TRBJ1-4,.,CAIGEGKLFF,TGTGCCATCGGAGAGGGGAAACTGTTTTTT
TRBV7-9,.,TRBJ2-2,.,CASSLTGPGELFF,TGTGCCAGCAGCTTAACTGGACCCGGGGAGCTGTTTTTT
TRBV19,.,TRBJ1-1,TRBD1,CASSPGQGGTEAFF,TGTGCCAGTAGCCCAGGACAGGGTGGCACTGAAGCTTTCTTT
TRBV18,once,TRBJ1-3,TRBD1,CASSPSRDRTGNTIYF,TGTGCCAGCTCACCGAGCCGGGACAGGACTGGAAACACCATATATTTT
TRBV5-1,.,TRBJ2-2,.,CASSLAKTGELFF,TGCGCCAGCAGCTTGGCAAAAACCGGGGAGCTGTTTTTT
TRBV5-1,.,TRBJ2-7,.,CASSFLHDYEQYF,TGCGCCAGCAGCTTTCTCCATGACTACGAGCAGTACTTC
TRBV13,.,TRBJ2-1,TRBD2,CASSPDWTSGMSNEQFF,TGTGCCAGCAGCCCCGACTGGACTAGCGGGATGTCCAATGAGCAGTTCTTC
TRBV4-1,few,TRBJ1-2,TRBD1,CASSQVRGLAYGYTF,TGCGCCAGCAGCCAAGTTAGGGGGCTGGCCTATGGCTACACCTTC
TRBV10-3,.,TRBJ2-7,.,CAIRDLDRPWEQYF,TGTGCCATCAGGGACTTAGACAGGCCTTGGGAGCAGTACTTC
TRBV30,.,TRBJ1-6,.,CAWSVGGNSPLHF,TGTGCCTGGAGTGTAGGGGGAAATTCACCCCTCCACTTT
TRBV18,once,TRBJ2-7,TRBD1,CASSPSGQGAYEQYF,TGTGCCAGCTCACCGTCCGGACAGGGGGCCTACGAGCAGTACTTC
TRBV2,.,TRBJ2-2,.,CASRGNTGELFF,TGTGCCAGCAGGGGGAACACCGGGGAGCTGTTTTTT
TRBV7-3,.,TRBJ2-3,.,CASSPQHSSDTQYF,TGTGCCAGCAGCCCACAGCACAGTTCCGATACGCAGTATTTT
TRBV7-8,few,TRBJ1-2,TRBD1,CASSPMGDRGYGYTF,TGTGCCAGCAGCCCGATGGGGGACAGGGGATATGGCTACACCTTC
TRBV19,.,TRBJ2-2,.,CASKTFLSGAGELFF,TGTGCCAGCAAAACCTTCTTATCGGGAGCCGGGGAGCTGTTTTTT
TRBV18,.,TRBJ2-7,.,CASSPGAWAYEQYF,TGTGCCAGCTCACCCGGAGCATGGGCCTACGAGCAGTACTTC
TRBV11-2,once,TRBJ2-1,.,CASSSQVYNEQFF,TGTGCCAGCAGCTCACAGGTTTACAATGAGCAGTTCTTC
TRBV4-1,.,TRBJ2-7,.,CASRGVREYEQYF,TGCGCCAGCAGGGGGGTACGGGAGTACGAGCAGTACTTC
TRBV19,.,TRBJ2-1,.,CASSTGTSLYNEQFF,TGTGCCAGTAGTACCGGGACGAGCCTATACAATGAGCAGTTCTTC
TRBV7-2,once,TRBJ2-3,TRBD2,CASSPGLAGGPQYF,TGTGCCAGCAGCCCAGGACTAGCGGGAGGTCCGCAGTATTTT
TRBV4-1,.,TRBJ1-5,TRBD1,CASGPSIWQGAYFSNQPQHF,TGCGCCAGCGGCCCCTCGATTTGGCAGGGGGCTTACTTTAGCAATCAGCCCCAGCATTTT
TRBV5-8,.,TRBJ1-2,.,CASSRGRNNYGYTF,TGTGCCAGCAGCAGGGGTCGAAATAACTATGGCTACACCTTC
TRBV7-2,.,TRBJ1-2,TRBD1,CASSSVGTGYGYTF,TGTGCCAGCAGCTCCGTAGGGACAGGCTATGGCTACACCTTC
TRBV7-9,.,TRBJ1-2,.,CASSLDTGYGYTF,TGTGCCAGCAGCTTAGATACAGGGTATGGCTACACCTTC